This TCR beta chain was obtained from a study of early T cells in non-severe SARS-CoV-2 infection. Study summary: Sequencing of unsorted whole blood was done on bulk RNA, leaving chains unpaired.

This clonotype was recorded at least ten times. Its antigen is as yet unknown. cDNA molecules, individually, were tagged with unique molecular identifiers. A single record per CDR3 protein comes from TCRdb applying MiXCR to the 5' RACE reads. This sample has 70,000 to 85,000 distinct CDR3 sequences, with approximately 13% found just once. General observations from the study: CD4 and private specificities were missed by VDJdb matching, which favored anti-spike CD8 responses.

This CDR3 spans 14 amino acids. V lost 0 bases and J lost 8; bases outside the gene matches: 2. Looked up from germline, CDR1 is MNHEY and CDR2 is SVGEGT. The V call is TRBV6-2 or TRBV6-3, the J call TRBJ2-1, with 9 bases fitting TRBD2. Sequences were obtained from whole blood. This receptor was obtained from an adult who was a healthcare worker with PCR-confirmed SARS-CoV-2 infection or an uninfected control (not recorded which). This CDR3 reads CASSYSSGRDEQFF. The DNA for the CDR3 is TGTGCCAGCAGTTACTCTAGCGGGAGAGATGAGCAGTTCTTC.